These 10 T cell receptor beta chains share one sample of origin, sequenced in a study of CD8 T cells in Susac syndrome. Random hexamers were used to reverse transcribe the RNA input (roughly 0.5 to 1 ug). TCRdb redid the calling of the immunoSEQ multiplex PCR reads with MiXCR, one entry per CDR3 protein. The table lists some 300,000 distinct CDR3 sequences, about 88% of them singletons. The specimen sequenced was CD8+ T cells from PBMCs. The receptors derive from a human donor with multiple sclerosis.

This sequence joins TRBV7-9 and TRBJ2-1; 14 bases agree with TRBD2. The germline gives CDR1 SEHNR, CDR2 FQNEAQ (reference sequence). This CDR3 is 14 amino acids long. Trimming removed 7 bases from V and 6 bases from J; junction bases left unmatched: 2. The CDR3 here is CASTGLAGVNEQFF. DNA of the CDR3: TGTGCCAGCACGGGACTAGCGGGAGTCAATGAGCAGTTCTTC.

The chain employs TRBV15 and TRBJ2-7; D assignment may be TRBD1 or TRBD2 (6 bases each). The germline V and J ends were trimmed by 6 bases and 1 base, with 16 bases remaining between them. The CDR3 has 15 residues. Germline lookup yields CDR1 LNHNV and CDR2 YYDKDF (reference sequence). The CDR3 loop is CATRDTGGPSYEQYF. As DNA, the CDR3 is TGTGCCACCAGGGATACTGGGGGGCCGTCCTACGAGCAGTACTTC.

This clonotype was counted a single time. Sequence at one end of the junction differs from germline and may be a read error. The chain employs TRBV7-9 and TRBJ1-1, with D possibly being TRBD1 (6 bases). The germline CDR1 and CDR2 sequences are SEHNR and FQNEAQ (reference sequence). The CDR3 spans 16 residues. This CDR3 is CASSSPTGQLKTEAFF. The CDR3 DNA reads as TGTGCCAGCAGCTCTCCGACTGGACAGCTGAAGACTGAAGCTTTCTTT.

V usage is TRBV20-1 and J usage is TRBJ1-1; possible D gene TRBD1, 6 bases. CDR1 is DFQATT and CDR2 is SNEGSKA in the germline V gene (reference sequence). The CDR3 contains 13 residues. V was shortened by 3 bases and J by 0 bases, with 8 bases between the two germline ends. CDR3 sequence: CSARDRMNTEAFF. CDR3 DNA sequence: TGCAGTGCTAGGGACAGAATGAACACTGAAGCTTTCTTT.

This clonotype appeared a few times. This chain links TRBV6-4 with TRBJ2-3; D is uncertain. Deletions cut 3 bases from V and 2 bases from J, with 9 bases between. The germline V gene has CDR1 MRHNA and CDR2 SNTAGT. The CDR3 length is 14 residues. This CDR3 reads CASSESPDTDTQYF. The CDR3 DNA is TGTGCCAGCAGTGAATCCCCAGACACAGATACGCAGTATTTT.

In this sample, this clonotype turned up once. The V gene is TRBV7-3, the J gene TRBJ2-3; 8 nucleotides agree with TRBD2. The germline CDR1 and CDR2 sequences are SGHTA and FQGTGA. The V segment lost 5 bases and the J segment 2 bases; nucleotides outside the gene matches: 9. CDR3 length equals 16 residues. CDR3 sequence (DNA): TGTGCCAGCAGCCCCGGAAGCGGGAGCGTCACAGATACGCAGTATTTT. It codes for CASSPGSGSVTDTQYF. Looking up the rest from reference TRBV7-3 and TRBJ2-3 gives the full variable domain: GAGVSQTPSNKVTEKGKYVELRCDPISGHTALYWYRQSLGQGPEFLIYFQGTGAADDSGLPNDRFFAVRPEGSVSTLKIQRTERGDSAVYLCASSPGSGSVTDTQYFGPGTRLTVL.

This sequence joins TRBV28 and TRBJ1-5; D unclear. CDR1 MDHEN and CDR2 SYDVKM come from the germline V gene. V lost 6 bases and J lost 7, with 19 bases in between. CDR3 length equals 15 residues. The CDR3 DNA sequence: TGTGCCAGCAGCCCGCCCCTCGGAACCGACCAGCCCCAGCATTTT. Its translation is CASSPPLGTDQPQHF.

The rearrangement links TRBV5-6 to TRBJ2-1, with 8 bases aligning to TRBD2. Germline V gene data show CDR1 as SGHDT and CDR2 as YYEEEE. This CDR3 region has 18 residues. The J segment lost 1 base and the V segment lost 0 bases, leaving 9 bases of the junction unmatched. The DNA of the CDR3 is TGTGCCAGCAGCTTGGCAGGAGTTAGCGGGATTTCCTACAATGAGCAGTTCTTC. Translation gives CASSLAGVSGISYNEQFF.

The chain couples TRBV29-1 to TRBJ2-2; maybe TRBD1 (6 bases). There are 12 residues in the CDR3. The germline V gene encodes CDR1 SQVTM and CDR2 ANQGSEA. Trimming stripped 4 bases from V and 6 bases from J, with 9 bases between. CDR3 residues: CSVAGAAGELFF. In DNA, the CDR3 is TGCAGCGTTGCAGGGGCGGCCGGGGAGCTGTTTTTT.

This clonotype was recorded once. V usage is TRBV11-2 and J usage is TRBJ2-1, with 7 bases aligning to TRBD2. Germline lookup yields CDR1 SGHAT and CDR2 FQNNGV. The CDR3 length is 14 residues. Germline trimming cut 3 bases from V and 7 bases from J; bases unmatched to any gene: 6. CDR3 DNA sequence: TGTGCCAGCAGCTTGGGCGGGGGTCGAAATGAGCAGTTCTTC. As protein: CASSLGGGRNEQFF. Complete variable domain (other parts from reference TRBV11-2 and TRBJ2-1): EAGVAQSPRYKIIEKRQSVAFWCNPISGHATLYWYQQILGQGPKLLIQFQNNGVVDDSQLPKDRFSAERLKGVDSTLKIQPAKLEDSAVYLCASSLGGGRNEQFFGPGTRLTVL.